This TCR beta chain was profiled in a study of response to subunit inactivated influenza vaccine. Study results and caveats: Each seasonal influenza vaccination, the authors suggested, recruits few new T cells.

Via MiXCR, TCRdb re-called the RT-PCR reads, giving one row per CDR3 protein. The sample carries fewer than 600,000 distinct CDR3 sequences, approximately 7.2% recorded once. This clonotype was seen ten or more times. What it binds is not known. The receptor comes from a man aged 50 to 75 who received an inactivated influenza vaccine. Sequencing used PBMCs from blood, obtained less than 30 months after vaccination.

CDR3 loop: CASSQVGSSNYGYTF. DNA of the CDR3: TGTGCCAGCAGCCAAGTAGGAAGTTCTAACTATGGCTACACCTTC. The chain uses TRBV4-2 and TRBJ1-2; no definite D call. Trimming pared 1 base from V and 0 bases from J, leaving 9 bases between. Germline CDR1 LGHNA, CDR2 YNFKEQ. The CDR3 consists of 15 residues.